This entry describes one TCR beta chain. TCRdb's copy holds only in-frame clones and misses some; the assay was immunoSEQ multiplex PCR. The sample lists about 220,000 clones, about four fifths seen once, with about 2.4% in the top ten. This sample stems from a study of blood T cell repertoires in COVID-19. CDR1 is SGHVS and CDR2 is FNYEAQ in the germline V gene. The V and J ends lost 1 base and 8 bases respectively, with 11 bases between them. The CDR3 covers 14 residues. The J gene is TRBJ1-4, the V gene TRBV7-6; tentative D call: TRBD1 (5 bases). This clonotype originated in a woman aged 60-75 years with acute or convalescent COVID-19. Sequencing input: peripheral blood. The chain's CDR3 is CASSLGSRGEKLFF. In DNA, the CDR3 is TGTGCCAGCAGCTTAGGTTCTAGGGGCGAAAAACTGTTTTTT. The whole variable domain, filled in from reference TRBV7-6 and TRBJ1-4, reads GAGVSQSPRYKVTKRGQDVALRCDPISGHVSLYWYRQALGQGPEFLTYFNYEAQQDKSGLPNDRFSAERPEGSISTLTIQRTEQRDSAMYRCASSLGSRGEKLFFGSGTQLSVL.